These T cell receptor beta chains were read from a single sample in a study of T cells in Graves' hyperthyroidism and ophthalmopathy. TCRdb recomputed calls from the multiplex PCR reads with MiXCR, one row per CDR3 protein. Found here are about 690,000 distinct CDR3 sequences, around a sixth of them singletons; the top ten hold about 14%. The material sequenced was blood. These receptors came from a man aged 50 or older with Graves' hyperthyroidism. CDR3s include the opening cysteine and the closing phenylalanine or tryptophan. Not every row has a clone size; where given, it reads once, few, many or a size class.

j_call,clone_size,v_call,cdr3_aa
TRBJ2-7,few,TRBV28,CASSLRSQPEQYF
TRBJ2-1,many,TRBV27,CASGNYGDEQFF
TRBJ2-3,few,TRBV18,CASSPSSGSSTDTQYF
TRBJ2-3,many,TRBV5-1,CASSLAAISTDTQYF
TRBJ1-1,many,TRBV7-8,CASSLSPGQIMLSITEAFF
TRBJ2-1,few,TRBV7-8,CASSFTGVSYNEQFF
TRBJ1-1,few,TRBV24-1,CATRGYGNTEAFF
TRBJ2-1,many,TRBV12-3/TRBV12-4,CASSLKRGGYNEQFF
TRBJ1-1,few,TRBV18,CASSPLGVRNTEAFF
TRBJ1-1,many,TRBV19,CASSIQSNTEAFF
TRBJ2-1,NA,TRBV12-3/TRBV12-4,CASRKSYNEQFF
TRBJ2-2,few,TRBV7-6,CASSLDIENTGELFF
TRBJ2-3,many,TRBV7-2,CASSFGRFTDTQYF
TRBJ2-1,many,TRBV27,CASGQRERFTEQFF
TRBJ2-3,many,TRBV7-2,CASSTLAVPTDTQYF
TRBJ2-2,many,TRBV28,CASSSPPGLAGVRTGELFF
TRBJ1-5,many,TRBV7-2,CASSARDRGSNQPQHF
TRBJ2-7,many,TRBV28,CASSLSTESAYEQYF
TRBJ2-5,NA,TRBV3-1,CASSQDAGFGTQYF
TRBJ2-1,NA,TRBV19,CANSIGSVGYNEQFF
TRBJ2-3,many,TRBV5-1,CASSLWTSGRDTTDTQYF
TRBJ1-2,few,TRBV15,CATSRDRSRTGEYGYTF
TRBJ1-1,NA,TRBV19,CASSSYPGSDTEAFF
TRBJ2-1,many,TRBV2,CATRDGGPYNEQFF
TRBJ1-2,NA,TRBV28,CASSPLIGSDLSYGYTF
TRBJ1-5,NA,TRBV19,CASRPQGLSNQPQHF
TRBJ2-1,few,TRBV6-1,CASKVASGRGEQFF
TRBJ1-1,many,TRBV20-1,CSATGTGVTEAFF
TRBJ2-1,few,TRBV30,CAWSKGPSSYNEQFF
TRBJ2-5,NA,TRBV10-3,CAIRGTSGSNQETQYF
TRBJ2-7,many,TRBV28,CASSSRPGGHEQYF
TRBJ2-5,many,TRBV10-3,CATKPRGLYETQYF
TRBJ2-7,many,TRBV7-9,CASSLVSSGIYEQYF
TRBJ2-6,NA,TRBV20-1,CSARESGSGANVLTF
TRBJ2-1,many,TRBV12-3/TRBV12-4,CASKVEGQRDNEQFF
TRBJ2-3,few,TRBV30,CAWSGSSGVGDTQYF
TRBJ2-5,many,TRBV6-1,CASNRLRDSKETQYF
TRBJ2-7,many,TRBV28,CASRIRTGAYEQYF
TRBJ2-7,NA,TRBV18,CASSPGQVSSYEQYF
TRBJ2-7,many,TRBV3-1,CASSPGNGRGIYEQYF
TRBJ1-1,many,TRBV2,CASRPDPTEAFF
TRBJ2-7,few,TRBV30,CAWSLGGVYEQYF
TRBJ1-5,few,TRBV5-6,CASSSGQGWQPQHF
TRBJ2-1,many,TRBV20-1,CSASGNNEQFF
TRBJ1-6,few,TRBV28,CAAASSGTGKNSPLHF
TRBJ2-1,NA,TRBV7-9,CASSSGAGGGTYNEQFF
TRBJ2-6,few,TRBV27,CASSPDRYKNVLTF
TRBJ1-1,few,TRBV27,CASSFSRANTEAFF
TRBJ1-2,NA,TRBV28,CASEGQYYGYTF